A selection of T cell receptor beta chains follows, all from one sample in a study of cytomegalovirus exposure and HLA in healthy donors. The protocol was immunoSEQ multiplex PCR, while the TCRdb copy is restricted to in-frame clones and leaves out a portion. In the table there are some 150,000 clones, roughly nine tenths of which are singletons. Material for sequencing was PBMCs. These receptors came from a young man in good health and CMV-seropositive. Each CDR3 is given with its conserved first and last residue. Fields, in order: J gene, clone size, D gene, V gene, CDR3 protein, CDR3 DNA. A D gene is named only where the DNA matches it firmly. The size of a clone is reported for some rows only, either as once, few or many, or as a class for expanded clones.

>TRBJ1-2|few|-|TRBV30
CAWSYTANYGYTF
TGTGCCTGGAGTTACACAGCCAACTATGGCTACACCTTC
>TRBJ2-3|-|-|TRBV2
CASSVIVGTDTQYF
TGTGCCAGCAGTGTAATAGTGGGCACAGATACGCAGTATTTT
>TRBJ2-4|-|-|TRBV10-1
CASPRDIQYF
TGCGCCAGCCCCAGGGACATTCAGTACTTC
>TRBJ2-2|-|-|TRBV2
CASSGSLILSARETGELFF
TGTGCCAGCAGTGGATCCCTGATACTCTCGGCGAGGGAAACCGGGGAGCTGTTTTTT
>TRBJ2-3|-|TRBD2|TRBV19
CASRREGRTDTQYF
TGTGCCAGTAGGCGGGAGGGGAGGACAGATACGCAGTATTTT
>TRBJ1-5|-|-|TRBV19
CASISQAGQPQHF
TGTGCCAGTATTAGTCAAGCGGGTCAGCCCCAGCATTTT
>TRBJ1-1|few|TRBD1|TRBV28
CASSSPGQGWTEAFF
TGTGCCAGCAGTTCCCCGGGACAGGGATGGACTGAAGCTTTCTTT
>TRBJ2-7|-|TRBD1|TRBV5-1
CASSLAGQGAGEQYF
TGCGCCAGCAGCTTGGCGGGACAGGGGGCGGGGGAGCAGTACTTC
>TRBJ2-7|-|-|TRBV6-6
CASSYPRGGLDEQYF
TGTGCCAGCAGTTACCCCCGAGGAGGGTTGGACGAGCAGTACTTC
>TRBJ2-7|-|-|TRBV15
CATSRLTASGYEQYF
TGTGCCACCAGCAGACTCACAGCCTCAGGCTACGAGCAGTACTTC
>TRBJ2-3|-|-|TRBV29-1
CSVAPYRGTDTQYF
TGCAGCGTTGCCCCTTATCGGGGAACAGATACGCAGTATTTT
>TRBJ2-7|-|TRBD2|TRBV11-2
CASSVLAGGPHEQYF
TGTGCCAGCAGCGTACTAGCGGGGGGGCCCCACGAGCAGTACTTC
>TRBJ2-4|-|-|TRBV6-5
CASSGYSKNIQYF
TGTGCCAGCAGTGGTTACAGTAAAAACATTCAGTACTTC
>TRBJ2-6|few|-|TRBV15
CATSPTGTGANVLTF
TGTGCCACCAGTCCGACGGGTACTGGGGCCAACGTCCTGACTTTC
>TRBJ2-6|-|-|TRBV5-1
CASSGDSLVGSGANVLTF
TGCGCCAGCAGCGGCGACAGTTTGGTAGGCTCTGGGGCCAACGTCCTGACTTTC
>TRBJ1-1|few|TRBD1|TRBV9
CASTDGTGSTEAFF
TGTGCCAGCACCGACGGGACAGGGAGCACTGAAGCTTTCTTT
>TRBJ2-3|-|-|TRBV2
CASMGTAQATDTQYF
TGTGCCAGCATGGGGACTGCACAGGCCACAGATACGCAGTATTTT
>TRBJ2-3|-|-|TRBV7-6
CASSPRGSSTDTQYF
TGTGCCAGCAGCCCCAGAGGATCCTCCACAGATACGCAGTATTTT
>TRBJ2-5|once|TRBD1|TRBV19
CASSGTGHFQETQYF
TGTGCCAGTAGTGGGACAGGACATTTTCAAGAGACCCAGTACTTC
>TRBJ1-2|-|TRBD1|TRBV9
CASSGGQGKGTNYGYTF
TGTGCCAGCAGCGGGGGACAGGGGAAGGGAACTAACTATGGCTACACCTTC
>TRBJ1-3|-|-|TRBV7-9
CASRQGNTIYF
TGTGCCAGCAGACAGGGAAACACCATATATTTT
>TRBJ1-5|few|-|TRBV19
CASSIVYQPQHF
TGTGCCAGTAGTATCGTTTATCAGCCCCAGCATTTT
>TRBJ2-7|-|-|TRBV27
CASSSSGFGEQYF
TGTGCCAGCAGTTCTTCAGGGTTTGGCGAGCAGTACTTC
>TRBJ1-6|few|-|TRBV30
CAWADSYNSPLHF
TGTGCCTGGGCGGACTCCTATAATTCACCCCTCCACTTT
>TRBJ1-1|-|-|TRBV4-1
CASSQDVGGAFF
TGCGCCAGCAGCCAAGATGTGGGGGGGGCTTTCTTT
>TRBJ2-7|-|-|TRBV21-1
CASSSQGLVMEQYF
TGTGCCAGCAGCTCCCAGGGACTAGTGATGGAGCAGTACTTC
>TRBJ2-1|few|TRBD2|TRBV4-3
CASSLGTSGGMGWGGEQFF
TGCGCCAGCAGCCTAGGGACTAGCGGGGGGATGGGGTGGGGGGGTGAGCAGTTCTTC
>TRBJ2-1|few|-|TRBV28
CASSLPGRGYNEQFF
TGTGCCAGCAGCCTACCGGGCCGAGGGTACAATGAGCAGTTCTTC
>TRBJ2-3|-|TRBD2|TRBV6-5
CASSLIAGGPDTQYF
TGTGCCAGCAGTTTAATAGCGGGGGGCCCAGATACGCAGTATTTT
>TRBJ2-1|-|TRBD2|TRBV7-2
CASSLASGGYNEQFF
TGTGCCAGCAGCTTAGCTAGCGGGGGGTACAATGAGCAGTTCTTC